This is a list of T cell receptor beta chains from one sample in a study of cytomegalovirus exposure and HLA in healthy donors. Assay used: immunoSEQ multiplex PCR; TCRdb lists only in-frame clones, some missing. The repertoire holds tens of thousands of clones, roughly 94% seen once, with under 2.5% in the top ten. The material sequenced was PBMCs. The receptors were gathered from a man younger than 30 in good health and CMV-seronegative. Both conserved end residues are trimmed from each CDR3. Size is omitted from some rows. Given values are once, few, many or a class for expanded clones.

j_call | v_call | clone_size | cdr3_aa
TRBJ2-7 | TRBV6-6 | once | ASSRGTGILY
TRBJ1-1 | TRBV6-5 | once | ASSRTNPPNTEAF
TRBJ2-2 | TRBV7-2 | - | ASSLGQTTGELF
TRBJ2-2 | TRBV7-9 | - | ASSFLVVNTGELF
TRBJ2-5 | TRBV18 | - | ASSPQGPRGDQETQY
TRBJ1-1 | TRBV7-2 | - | ASSPTGEAF
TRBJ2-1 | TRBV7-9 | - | ASSLALIVSYNEQF
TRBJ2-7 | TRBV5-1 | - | ASSLGLGDYEQY
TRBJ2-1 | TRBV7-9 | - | ASSPEGGVGAGGRNEQF
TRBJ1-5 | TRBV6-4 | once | ASSDSRGQSNQPQH
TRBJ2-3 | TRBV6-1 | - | ASSEKETDTQY
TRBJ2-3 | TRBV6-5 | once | ASVPAGVADTQY
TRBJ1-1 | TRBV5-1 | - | ASSLGQGNVLRAF
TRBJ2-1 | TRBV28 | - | ASSLSSPSEQF
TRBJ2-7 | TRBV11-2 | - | ASSLELASSTYEQY
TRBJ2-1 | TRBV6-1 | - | ASSGRASGNDEQF
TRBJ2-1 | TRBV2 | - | ASRQGNEQF
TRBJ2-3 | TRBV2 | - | ASSGRLAGGADTQY